The 20 T cell receptor beta chains below all came from one sample that was sequenced in a study of CD8+ T cells in alopecia areata. cDNA prepared by RNA extraction and subsequent reverse transcription served as the template for sequencing. Libraries were prepared by immunoSEQ multiplex PCR; TCRdb keeps only in-frame clonotypes and omits some of them. The sample shows 200,000 to 250,000 clones, under 75% of them seen only once. This sample's treatment: oral pan-JAK inhibitor, 5-10 mg twice daily. Sequences were derived from CD4+ T cells sorted from blood, sampled at week 4, from a patient treated with tofacitinib. These receptors came from a human donor with alopecia areata.

The chain is built from TRBV9 and TRBJ1-2; D is possibly TRBD1 (5 bases). The germline V gene has CDR1 SGDLS and CDR2 YYNGEE. V shed 6 bases and J shed 5 bases, with 23 bases lying between them. The CDR3 consists of 16 residues. The CDR3 DNA reads as TGTGCCAGCACCACCCAAGCTAGGGGACGTGCTTATGGCTACACCTTC. Protein: CASTTQARGRAYGYTF.

V usage is TRBV27 and J usage is TRBJ2-1; possibly TRBD2 for D (5 bases). Germline-derived CDR1 and CDR2 are MNHEY and SMNVEV (reference sequence). The CDR3 totals 14 residues. Between the trimmed V and J ends, which lost 6 bases and 9 bases, there was a span of 18 bases. The CDR3 coding sequence is TGTGCCAGCAGCCCCGATAGGAGGTTAAGTGAGCAGTTCTTC. Amino acid sequence: CASSPDRRLSEQFF.

In DNA, the CDR3 is TGTGCCACCAGCAGAGATTTTGTGCAGGGAATCTATGGCTACACCTTC. This gives the protein CATSRDFVQGIYGYTF. V is TRBV15 and J is TRBJ1-2; a weak D match, TRBD1 (5 bases). With 0 bases removed from V and 4 bases from J, the gap between germline ends came to 15 bases. The CDR3 runs to 16 residues. The germline CDR1 and CDR2 sequences are LNHNV and YYDKDF (reference sequence).

This clone was seen only a few times. This chain links TRBV5-4 with TRBJ2-7; TRBD1 or TRBD2 may be the D gene (5 bases each). CDR3 length: 15 amino acids. Trimming took 4 bases from V and 7 from J, leaving 21 bases between them. CDR1 is SGHNT, CDR2 YYREEE, per germline (reference sequence). CDR3 protein: CASSPEGRAGNEQYF. The CDR3 nucleotides read TGTGCCAGCAGCCCCGAGGGGCGGGCTGGCAATGAGCAGTACTTC.

In this sample, this clone turned up a few times. V usage is TRBV29-1 and J usage is TRBJ2-5, with D possibly TRBD1 on 6 matching bases. The germline V and J ends were trimmed by 8 bases and 4 bases, with 17 bases remaining between them. Germline-derived CDR1 and CDR2 are SQVTM and ANQGSEA. CDR3 size: 13 residues. CDR3 protein: CSLGHPNGETQYF. The CDR3 nucleotides read TGCAGCCTGGGACACCCGAACGGAGAGACCCAGTACTTC.

The V gene is TRBV29-1, the J gene TRBJ1-5; 7 bases are shared with TRBD1. This CDR3 spans 16 amino acids. Germline assignment: CDR1 SQVTM and CDR2 ANQGSEA. Trimming took 8 bases from V and 0 from J; bases not matched to a gene: 13. The CDR3 DNA reads TGCAGCCCCCCCGGGACAGCCGCTTTTAGCAATCAGCCCCAGCATTTT. This translates into CSPPGTAAFSNQPQHF.

The CDR3 DNA reads as TGCAGCGTTGAGAGACTAGCGGGGGGCTACGAGCAGTACTTC. Amino acids: CSVERLAGGYEQYF. V and J are TRBV29-1 and TRBJ2-7, with TRBD2 matching over 13 bases. CDR1 and CDR2 (germline): SQVTM, ANQGSEA. After removal of 3 bases from V and 3 bases from J, the junction contained 2 bases not matched to a gene. This CDR3 has 14 residues.

The chain has TRBV15 and TRBJ1-4; D is ambiguous. Germline V gene sequence: CDR1 LNHNV, CDR2 YYDKDF (reference sequence). The V gene lost 0 bases and the J gene lost 0 bases, with 8 bases spanning the gap. This CDR3 spans 16 amino acids. The DNA for the CDR3 is TGTGCCACCAGCAGAGATAAGGCCACAACTAATGAAAAACTGTTTTTT. Its translation is CATSRDKATTNEKLFF.

The chain combines TRBV2 with TRBJ1-5; perhaps TRBD1 as D (5 bases). The CDR3 loop spans 15 amino acids. The germline V and J ends were trimmed by 2 bases and 11 bases, with 19 bases remaining between them. Germline V lookup: CDR1 SNHLY, CDR2 FYNNEI. The CDR3 reads CASSELRDGLSAQHF. CDR3 bases: TGTGCCAGCAGTGAACTCCGGGACGGCCTATCAGCCCAGCATTTT.

The chain has TRBV30 and TRBJ2-3, with 14 bases aligning to TRBD2. Germline V gene lookup returns CDR1 GTSNPN and CDR2 SVGIG (reference sequence). J lost 0 bases, V lost 6 bases, and 2 bases had no gene match. The CDR3 spans 15 residues. The CDR3 sequence is CACGTSGGSTDTQYF. The CDR3 DNA follows: TGTGCCTGCGGGACTAGCGGGGGAAGCACAGATACGCAGTATTTT.

The chain joins TRBV25-1 to TRBJ2-7, with TRBD2 matching 10 bases. The length of the CDR3 is 15 residues. Germline V gene lookup returns CDR1 MGHDK and CDR2 SYGVNS. V dropped 2 bases and J dropped 9; count of bases not matched to a gene: 10. The CDR3 DNA reads TGTGCCAGCAGTGAAGTACGCCTAGCGGGGGAGGTGCAGTACTTC. This sequence encodes CASSEVRLAGEVQYF.

This chain connects TRBV5-1 to TRBJ1-2, with a tentative D call TRBD1 (6 bases). Germline CDR1 is SGHRS and CDR2 is YFSETQ. This CDR3 has 14 residues. Trimming cost V 0 bases and J 4 bases, with 10 bases left between them. DNA of the CDR3: TGCGCCAGCAGCTTGGACAGGGCGGGCTATGGCTACACCTTC. Translation: CASSLDRAGYGYTF.

This chain links TRBV27 with TRBJ2-7; 12 nucleotides match TRBD2. After removal of 8 bases from V and 3 bases from J, the junction contained 2 bases not matched to a gene. CDR1 is MNHEY and CDR2 is SMNVEV in the germline V gene (reference sequence). There are 13 residues in the CDR3. In DNA form, the CDR3 reads TGTGCCAGCGGACTAGCGGGGCGCTACGAGCAGTACTTC. Its translation is CASGLAGRYEQYF.

The rearrangement joins TRBV29-1 to TRBJ2-1; unclear D gene. V was pared by 2 bases and J by 12 bases, with 11 bases between. Per germline, CDR1 SQVTM and CDR2 ANQGSEA. The CDR3 consists of 11 residues. CDR3 in amino acids: CSVEPSSRQFF. CDR3 nucleotide sequence: TGCAGCGTTGAACCTTCGAGCAGGCAGTTCTTC.

Note on this clone: Other DNA variants within this sample encode the same CDR3. The V and J genes are TRBV2 and TRBJ2-5; the D gene is possibly TRBD1 (5 bases). Germline CDR1 and CDR2: SNHLY and FYNNEI. V was pared by 5 bases and J by 2 bases, with 9 bases between. The CDR3 spans 13 residues. The CDR3 nucleotides read TGTGCCAGCAGTAGAGACAGACAAGAGACCCAGTACTTC. It yields the protein CASSRDRQETQYF. The full variable domain, completed using reference TRBV2 and TRBJ2-5, is EPEVTQTPSHQVTQMGQEVILRCVPISNHLYFYWYRQILGQKVEFLVSFYNNEISEKSEIFDDQFSVERPDGSNFTLKIRSTKLEDSAMYFCASSRDRQETQYFGPGTRLLVL.

The chain joins TRBV15 to TRBJ1-2; no reliable D call. This CDR3 contains 14 residues. CDR1 is LNHNV and CDR2 is YYDKDF in the germline V gene (reference sequence). The V gene lost 0 bases and the J gene lost 5 bases, with 10 bases spanning the gap. DNA for the CDR3: TGTGCCACCAGCAGAGATTGGGCGGAGTATGGCTACACCTTC. It yields the protein CATSRDWAEYGYTF.

The chain couples TRBV29-1 to TRBJ1-1, with D unresolved. Germline assignment: CDR1 SQVTM and CDR2 ANQGSEA. Trimming removed 5 bases at V and 7 bases at J, with 11 bases between. This CDR3 contains 11 residues. In nucleotides, the CDR3 is TGCAGCGTTCACAGATGGGATGAAGCTTTCTTT. Its translation: CSVHRWDEAFF.

This chain links TRBV20-1 with TRBJ2-5; perhaps D is TRBD1 or TRBD2 (6 bases each). V was cut by 7 bases and J by 3 bases, with 9 bases left in between. The length of the CDR3 is 11 residues. CDR1 and CDR2 from the germline V gene are DFQATT and SNEGSKA (reference sequence). The chain's CDR3 is CSGGAEETQYF. CDR3 in DNA: TGCAGTGGGGGGGCGGAAGAGACCCAGTACTTC.

This clone was seen a handful of times. This rearrangement joins TRBV10-1 to TRBJ2-3; unclear D gene. The germline V and J ends were trimmed by 4 bases and 1 base, with 12 bases remaining between them. The CDR3 consists of 15 residues. Germline V CDR1 and CDR2: WNHNN, SYGVQD (reference sequence). This CDR3 reads CASSALGVGTDTQYF. The CDR3 DNA reads as TGCGCCAGCAGTGCTCTTGGGGTGGGCACAGATACGCAGTATTTT.

The gene calls are TRBV5-1 and TRBJ1-1; D not resolved. The CDR3 is 14 residues long. Trimming stripped 2 bases from V and 3 bases from J, with 11 bases between. Per the germline V gene, CDR1 is SGHRS and CDR2 is YFSETQ. The CDR3 protein is CASSFSGEYTEAFF. The CDR3 nucleotides read TGCGCCAGCAGCTTTTCGGGCGAATACACTGAAGCTTTCTTT.